This passage covers 27 T cell receptor beta chains from one sample sequenced in a study of regulatory T cells in long-lasting Graves disease. Libraries of TCR beta came from iRepertoire HTBI primers plus Arm-PCR of CDR3 regions. MiXCR, applied by TCRdb to the multiplex PCR reads, yields one record per CDR3 protein. The sample carries more than 450,000 distinct CDR3 sequences, around 12% recorded once. The time point here: newly diagnosed GD, antithyroid drugs for less than 3 months. Isolated PBMC RNA provided the starting material for the TCR library. The data were also submitted as part of a second study, on T cells in Graves' hyperthyroidism and ophthalmopathy.

The sequencing used peripheral blood mononuclear cells (PBMCs), collected at new diagnosis, from a patient treated with antithyroid drugs. Receptors originate from a woman aged 30 to 39 with Graves disease.

Details on this clonotype: Being one base from a much bigger clone, this may be a read error. This chain connects TRBV6-1 to TRBJ2-5; D unresolved. Germline assignment: CDR1 MNHNS and CDR2 SASEGT. This CDR3 is built from 13 residues. The CDR3 protein is CTSSDVYRETQYF. The CDR3 region has the DNA TGTACCAGCAGTGACGTGTACCGGGAGACCCAGTACTTC.

This clonotype was observed a few times. J is TRBJ2-1 and V is TRBV27; 15 nucleotides match TRBD2. The ends lost 5 bases at V and 2 bases at J; junction bases unmatched: 13. The CDR3 spans 20 residues. Germline CDR1 and CDR2: MNHEY and SMNVEV (reference sequence). For the CDR3, the DNA is TGTGCCAGCAGTACACTAAAGGGACTAGCGGGAGGTCGGACCTACAATGAGCAGTTCTTC. Its protein product is CASSTLKGLAGGRTYNEQFF.

This clonotype was seen at least ten times. The rearrangement joins TRBV20-1 to TRBJ1-6; D possibly corresponds to TRBD1 (5 bases). This CDR3 has 15 residues. With 3 bases removed from V and 0 bases from J, the gap between germline ends came to 9 bases. The germline CDR1 and CDR2 sequences are DFQATT and SNEGSKA (reference sequence). Here the CDR3 reads CSASGGFSYNSPLHF. DNA of the CDR3: TGCAGTGCTAGTGGGGGGTTCTCCTATAATTCACCCCTCCACTTT.

This clonotype was counted ten times or more. The CDR3 DNA is TGTGCCAGCAGCCATATGCCGGGACTAAAGACCTACAATGAGCAGTTCTTC. Its translation is CASSHMPGLKTYNEQFF. The rearrangement joins TRBV14 to TRBJ2-1; 7 bases match TRBD2. Germline loops: CDR1 SGHDN, CDR2 FVKESK. CDR3 length equals 17 residues. Trimming cost V 3 bases and J 2 bases; bases outside gene matches: 10.

This clonotype was picked up many times. The chain links TRBV2 to TRBJ2-3, with TRBD2 matching over 10 bases. This CDR3 is built from 15 residues. After removal of 8 bases from V and 4 bases from J, the junction contained 9 bases not matched to a gene. CDR1 is SNHLY, CDR2 FYNNEI, per germline. The DNA for the CDR3 is TGTGCCAGCCAAGTTAGCGGGAGGTATCCAGATACGCAGTATTTT. Encoded protein: CASQVSGRYPDTQYF.

This chain links TRBV11-1 with TRBJ2-1, with 10 bases lining up with TRBD2. The tail of the sequence fits TRBJ2-7 better, so the J call may be wrong. The CDR3 totals 15 residues. Germline CDR1 SGHAT, CDR2 FQDESV (reference sequence). The chain's CDR3 is CASSSSGTSDYEQYF. The CDR3 DNA follows: TGTGCCAGCAGCTCCAGCGGGACTAGCGACTACGAGCAGTACTTC.

This clonotype was observed a few times. The V call is TRBV4-1, the J call TRBJ1-4; TRBD1 matches at 7 bases. The CDR3 has 15 residues. V was pared by 2 bases and J by 10 bases, with 10 bases of the junction left unmatched. Germline values: CDR1 MGHRA, CDR2 YSYEKL. The DNA of the CDR3 is TGCGCCAGCAGCCAATCTCCGACAGGGATTCGAAAACTGTTTTTT. This encodes CASSQSPTGIRKLFF.

On this clonotype: This could be a read error, since a much larger clone is one nucleotide away. The CDR3 spells CASSDYREDEQYF. CDR3 sequence (DNA): TGTGCCAGCAGTGACTACAGGGAAGACGAGCAGTACTTC. This chain joins TRBV12-3 or TRBV12-4 and TRBJ2-7, with D possibly matching TRBD1 (6 bases). V lost 5 bases, J lost 5 bases, and 13 bases lay in between. This CDR3 is 13 amino acids long.

This rearrangement joins TRBV11-3 to TRBJ1-1; the match to TRBD1 covers 8 bases. J lost 3 bases, V lost 8 bases, and 2 bases had no gene match. CDR3 length: 12 residues. Germline V CDR1 and CDR2: SGHNT, YENEEA. In DNA, the CDR3 is TGTGCCAGCCAGACAGGGGACACTGAAGCTTTCTTT. This translates into CASQTGDTEAFF.

A few counts support this clonotype. The chain couples TRBV11-2 to TRBJ2-3; D uncertain. The end of the DNA aligns better with TRBJ2-5, so the J call may be wrong. The germline CDR1 and CDR2 sequences are SGHAT and FQNNGV. CDR3 length: 13 residues. For the CDR3, the DNA is TGTGCCAGCAGCTTTGAGGTTGGGGAGACCCAGTACTTC. Its protein product is CASSFEVGETQYF.

The table lists this clonotype with many counts. CDR3 DNA sequence: TGTGCCAGCAGTTTTAGCAGGGGGTACTCCTACGAGCAGTACTTC. Protein: CASSFSRGYSYEQYF. The V gene is TRBV12-3 or TRBV12-4, the J gene TRBJ2-7; 7 nucleotides match TRBD1. There are 15 residues in the CDR3. With 3 bases clipped from V and 0 bases from J, the junction kept 5 bases outside the gene matches.

The sample holds many counts of this clonotype. The chain combines TRBV20-1 with TRBJ2-3; TRBD2 matches 8 bases. CDR1 and CDR2 (germline): DFQATT, SNEGSKA (reference sequence). V shed 1 base and J 3 bases; nucleotides not matched to a gene: 6. The CDR3 is made up of 15 amino acids. The CDR3 DNA reads as TGCAGTGCTAGAGGTACCAGCGGGAGAACAGATACGCAGTATTTT. Residues: CSARGTSGRTDTQYF.

The rearrangement uses TRBV2 and TRBJ2-7, with D perhaps TRBD2 (5 bases). CDR3 length equals 13 residues. V lost 5 bases and J lost 8, with 16 bases in between. CDR1 is SNHLY, CDR2 FYNNEI, per germline. The CDR3 region is CASSLGALPQQYF. The CDR3 DNA is TGTGCCAGCAGTTTGGGAGCGCTCCCCCAGCAGTACTTC. Based on the CDR3 plus reference TRBV2 and TRBJ2-7, the full variable domain is EPEVTQTPSHQVTQMGQEVILRCVPISNHLYFYWYRQILGQKVEFLVSFYNNEISEKSEIFDDQFSVERPDGSNFTLKIRSTKLEDSAMYFCASSLGALPQQYFGPGTRLTVT.

With regard to this clonotype: A much larger clone differs from this one at a single base, so this may be a read error. This chain's CDR3 is CSAAVVRQETQYF. CDR3 in DNA: TGCAGTGCCGCCGTAGTGAGACAAGAGACCCAGTACTTC. This chain uses TRBV20-1 with TRBJ2-5; no clear D gene. The CDR3 extends over 13 amino acids. Trimming took off 6 bases at V and 2 bases at J, with 13 bases between the two ends. Looked up from germline, CDR1 is DFQATT and CDR2 is SNEGSKA (reference sequence).

The table lists this clonotype with many counts. The chain combines TRBV4-3 with TRBJ2-6, with D possibly TRBD2 on 5 matching bases. The length of the CDR3 is 16 residues. Per the germline V gene, CDR1 is LGHNA and CDR2 is YSLEER. Trimming shortened V by 0 bases and J by 0 bases, and 6 bases separated the two germline ends. This CDR3 reads CASSQDLASGANVLTF. The CDR3 nucleotides read TGCGCCAGCAGCCAAGATCTAGCCTCTGGGGCCAACGTCCTGACTTTC.

This clonotype was seen repeatedly, ten times or more. The chain uses TRBV7-3 and TRBJ1-3; 7 bases map to TRBD1. The CDR3 length is 16 residues. CDR1 is SGHTA and CDR2 is FQGTGA in the germline V gene. V dropped 7 bases and J dropped 2; count of bases not matched to a gene: 11. CDR3 sequence: CASILQGMATGNTIYF. Written as DNA, the CDR3 is TGTGCCAGCATACTACAGGGGATGGCGACTGGAAACACCATATATTTT.

Of note for this clonotype: The junction does not match germline at one end; this may be a read error. The genes are TRBV5-1 and TRBJ1-1; D remains ambiguous. The germline V gene has CDR1 SGHRS and CDR2 YFSETQ. The CDR3 is 18 residues long. CDR3 coding DNA: TGTGCCAGCAGCCCCGGGCGGCTACTCGCTACCATCAACACTGAAGCTTTCTTT. Amino acids: CASSPGRLLATINTEAFF.

This clonotype was seen a handful of times. The genes are TRBV18 and TRBJ1-2, with D possibly being TRBD1 (6 bases). Germline V gene sequence: CDR1 KGHSH, CDR2 LQKENI. The length of the CDR3 is 14 residues. The V and J ends lost 0 bases and 8 bases respectively, with 13 bases between them. The CDR3 region is CASSPPLTGQGYTF. In DNA, the CDR3 is TGTGCCAGCTCACCACCATTAACAGGGCAGGGCTACACCTTC.

Many counts were recorded for this clonotype. J is TRBJ2-7 and V is TRBV2, with 8 bases identical to TRBD1. This CDR3 has 14 amino acids. After removal of 4 bases from V and 3 bases from J, the junction contained 5 bases not matched to a gene. CDR1 and CDR2 (germline): SNHLY, FYNNEI. As DNA, the CDR3 is TGTGCCAGCAGTGGTCTGGGGACAGGCTACGAGCAGTACTTC. As protein: CASSGLGTGYEQYF.

The chain links TRBV11-3 to TRBJ2-7; tentatively, D is TRBD1 (6 bases). The V gene's germline CDR1 is SGHNT and CDR2 YENEEA. V lost 5 bases to trimming and J lost 5 bases, with 19 bases between them. CDR3 size: 15 residues. The CDR3 DNA follows: TGTGCCAGCAGCCCCGAAGGGGGACACACAAACGAGCAGTACTTC. The encoded protein is CASSPEGGHTNEQYF.

This chain uses TRBV20-1 with TRBJ2-2; D might be TRBD1 or TRBD2, each matching 5 bases. Trimming took 6 bases from V and 6 from J, leaving 11 bases between them. Germline V gives CDR1 DFQATT, CDR2 SNEGSKA (reference sequence). The CDR3 loop spans 12 amino acids. CDR3 region: CSATEGSGELFF. For the CDR3, the DNA is TGCAGTGCCACAGAGGGGTCCGGGGAGCTGTTTTTT.

This clonotype was counted only a few times. The CDR3: CASSEAVGQGKASGSWYEQFF. CDR3 bases: TGTGCCAGCAGTGAAGCCGTAGGACAGGGGAAGGCTAGCGGGAGCTGGTATGAGCAGTTCTTC. V is TRBV25-1 and J is TRBJ2-1; maybe TRBD2 (10 bases). Trimming cost V 2 bases and J 8 bases, with 34 bases left between them. The germline gives CDR1 MGHDK, CDR2 SYGVNS. CDR3 length equals 21 residues.

The chain joins TRBV20-1 to TRBJ1-5; D is uncertain. Germline loops: CDR1 DFQATT, CDR2 SNEGSKA (reference sequence). V was pared by 0 bases and J by 6 bases, with 21 bases between. This CDR3 comprises 17 residues. DNA of the CDR3: TGCAGTGCTAGAGATTCGGCCCAATTTTTCGTCGGTCAGCCCCAGCATTTT. Residues: CSARDSAQFFVGQPQHF.

Many counts were recorded for this clonotype. The chain employs TRBV30 and TRBJ2-5, with D possibly matching TRBD2 (6 bases). Trimming cost V 4 bases and J 9 bases, with 12 bases left between them. The CDR3 loop spans 11 amino acids. CDR1 is GTSNPN and CDR2 is SVGIG in the germline V gene (reference sequence). Written as DNA, the CDR3 is TGTGCCTGGACCACCGCGGGGTCCCAGTACTTC. Amino acid sequence: CAWTTAGSQYF.

This clonotype was recorded at least ten times. The gene calls are TRBV20-1 and TRBJ2-7, with 7 bases identical to TRBD2. With 3 bases clipped from V and 5 bases from J, the junction kept 10 bases outside the gene matches. The CDR3 has 14 residues. CDR1 is DFQATT and CDR2 is SNEGSKA in the germline V gene (reference sequence). The CDR3 protein is CSASDSGSQDEQYF. Written as DNA, the CDR3 is TGCAGTGCTAGTGATAGCGGGTCCCAGGACGAGCAGTACTTC.

This chain joins TRBV6-2 or TRBV6-3 and TRBJ1-1; 7 nucleotides match TRBD1. CDR3 length equals 13 residues. The germline V gene has CDR1 MNHEY and CDR2 SVGEGT. V lost 7 bases, J lost 8 bases, and 10 bases stayed unmatched. The CDR3 DNA sequence: TGTGCCAGCATCAATATCAGGGGGAAGGAAGCTTTCTTT. Translation gives CASINIRGKEAFF.

This clonotype was observed many times. V is TRBV27 and J is TRBJ2-6; D remains unclear. This CDR3 comprises 13 residues. The V end was cut by 9 bases, the J end by 0 bases, with 6 bases between. CDR1 MNHEY and CDR2 SMNVEV come from the germline V gene (reference sequence). The CDR3 coding sequence is TGTGCCAGTATGCTCTCTGGGGCCAACGTCCTGACTTTC. Protein sequence: CASMLSGANVLTF.